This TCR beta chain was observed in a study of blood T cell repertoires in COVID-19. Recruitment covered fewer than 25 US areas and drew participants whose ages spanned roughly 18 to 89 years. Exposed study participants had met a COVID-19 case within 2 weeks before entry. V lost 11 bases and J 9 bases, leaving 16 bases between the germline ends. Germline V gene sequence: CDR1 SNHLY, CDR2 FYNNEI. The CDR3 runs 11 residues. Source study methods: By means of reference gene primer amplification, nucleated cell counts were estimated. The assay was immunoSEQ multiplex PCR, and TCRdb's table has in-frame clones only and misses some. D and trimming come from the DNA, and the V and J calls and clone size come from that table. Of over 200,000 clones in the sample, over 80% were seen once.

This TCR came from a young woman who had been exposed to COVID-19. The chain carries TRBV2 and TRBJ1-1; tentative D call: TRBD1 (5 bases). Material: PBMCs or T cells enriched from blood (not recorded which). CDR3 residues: CAHEGGGKAFF. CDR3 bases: TGTGCCCATGAAGGCGGGGGGAAAGCTTTCTTT.